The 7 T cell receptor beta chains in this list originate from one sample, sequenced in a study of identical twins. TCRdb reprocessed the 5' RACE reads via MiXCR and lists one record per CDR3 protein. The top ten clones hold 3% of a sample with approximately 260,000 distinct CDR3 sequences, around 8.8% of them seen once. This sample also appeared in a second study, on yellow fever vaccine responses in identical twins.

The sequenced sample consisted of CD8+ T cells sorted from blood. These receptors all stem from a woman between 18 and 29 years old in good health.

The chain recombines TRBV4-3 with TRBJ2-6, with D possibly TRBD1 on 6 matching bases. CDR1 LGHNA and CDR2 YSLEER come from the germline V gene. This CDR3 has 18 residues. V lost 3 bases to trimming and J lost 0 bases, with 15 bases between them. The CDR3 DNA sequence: TGCGCCAGCAGCCAGGGGGCAGGGGAAACCTCTGGGGCCAACGTCCTGACTTTC. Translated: CASSQGAGETSGANVLTF.

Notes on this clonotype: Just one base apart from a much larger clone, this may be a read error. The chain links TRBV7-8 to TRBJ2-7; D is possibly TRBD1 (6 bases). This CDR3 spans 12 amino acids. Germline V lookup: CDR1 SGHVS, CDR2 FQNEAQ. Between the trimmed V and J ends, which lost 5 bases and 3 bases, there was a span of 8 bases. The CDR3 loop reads CASSVQGYEQYF. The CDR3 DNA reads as TGTGCCAGCAGCGTACAGGGCTACGAGCAGTACTTC. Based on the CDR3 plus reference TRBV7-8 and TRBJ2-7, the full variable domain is GAGVSQSPRYKVAKRGQDVALRCDPISGHVSLFWYQQALGQGPEFLTYFQNEAQLDKSGLPSDRFFAERPEGSVSTLKIQRTQQEDSAVYLCASSVQGYEQYFGPGTRLTVT.

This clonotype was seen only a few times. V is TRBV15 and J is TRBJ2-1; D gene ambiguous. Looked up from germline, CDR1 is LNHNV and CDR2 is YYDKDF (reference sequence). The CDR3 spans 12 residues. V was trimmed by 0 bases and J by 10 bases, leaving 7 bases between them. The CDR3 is CATSRDRPEQFF. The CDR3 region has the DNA TGTGCCACCAGCAGAGATCGTCCGGAGCAGTTCTTC.

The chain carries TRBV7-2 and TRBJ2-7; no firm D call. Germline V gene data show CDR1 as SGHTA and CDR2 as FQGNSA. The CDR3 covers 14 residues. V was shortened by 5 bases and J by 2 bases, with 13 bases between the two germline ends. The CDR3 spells CASSTPPGPYEQYF. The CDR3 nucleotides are TGTGCCAGCAGCACTCCCCCCGGGCCCTACGAGCAGTACTTC.

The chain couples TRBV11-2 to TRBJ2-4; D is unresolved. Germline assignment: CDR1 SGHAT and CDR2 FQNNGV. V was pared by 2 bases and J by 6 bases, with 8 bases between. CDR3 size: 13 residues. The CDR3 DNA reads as TGTGCCAGCAGCTTATTCCTGGCAAACATTCAGTACTTC. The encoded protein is CASSLFLANIQYF.

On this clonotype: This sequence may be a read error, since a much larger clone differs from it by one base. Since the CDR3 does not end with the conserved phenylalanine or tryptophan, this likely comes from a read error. The CDR3 nucleotides read TGTGCCAGCAGTTTAAATCGTGGGACACCTCAAGAGACCCAGTACTCC. Translated: CASSLNRGTPQETQYS. V is TRBV27 and J is TRBJ2-5, with D possibly being TRBD1 (6 bases). Trimming took 2 bases from V and 2 from J, leaving 15 bases between them. CDR3 length equals 16 residues. Germline V gene lookup returns CDR1 MNHEY and CDR2 SMNVEV (reference sequence).

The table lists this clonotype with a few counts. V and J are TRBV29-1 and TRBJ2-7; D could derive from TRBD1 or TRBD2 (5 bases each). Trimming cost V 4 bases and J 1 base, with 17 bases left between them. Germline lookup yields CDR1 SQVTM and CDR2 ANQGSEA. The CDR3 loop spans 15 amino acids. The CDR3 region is CSVVRGGDGSYEQYF. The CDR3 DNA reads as TGCAGCGTTGTTCGGGGTGGGGACGGGTCCTACGAGCAGTACTTC.